These 17 T cell receptor beta chains were sequenced from one sample in a study of blood T cell repertoires in COVID-19. Clones were sequenced by immunoSEQ multiplex PCR, and TCRdb holds only the in-frame ones, with some missing. The table records tens of thousands of clones, 85% to 90% of them present only once. The sequencing input was PBMCs or T cells enriched from blood (not recorded which). Every receptor here comes from a woman aged 45-65 years with acute COVID-19.

The V gene is TRBV18, the J gene TRBJ1-4, with D tentatively TRBD1 (5 bases). Germline V gene data show CDR1 as KGHSH and CDR2 as LQKENI. The CDR3 contains 16 residues. V shed 3 bases and J shed 0 bases, with 11 bases lying between them. The CDR3 DNA reads as TGTGCCAGCTCACCCAACAGGCCAGCAACTAATGAAAAACTGTTTTTT. This sequence encodes CASSPNRPATNEKLFF. The full variable domain, with the rest looked up from reference TRBV18 and TRBJ1-4, is NAGVMQNPRHLVRRRGQEARLRCSPMKGHSHVYWYRQLPEEGLKFMVYLQKENIIDESGMPKERFSAEFPKEGPSILRIQQVVRGDSAAYFCASSPNRPATNEKLFFGSGTQLSVL.

This clone turned up a few times. V gene TRBV5-4 combines with J gene TRBJ2-7, with 7 bases lining up with TRBD1. There are 14 residues in the CDR3. Germline CDR1 is SGHNT and CDR2 is YYREEE (reference sequence). Trimming took 0 bases from V and 5 from J; bases not matched to a gene: 5. The CDR3 loop reads CASSLEQGSDEQYF. The CDR3 DNA reads as TGTGCCAGCAGCTTGGAACAGGGGAGCGACGAGCAGTACTTC.

This clone is medium-sized by share. The chain links TRBV19 to TRBJ2-1, with TRBD2 identical over 10 bases. Germline V gene sequence: CDR1 LNHDA, CDR2 SQIVND (reference sequence). CDR3 length equals 15 residues. With V trimmed by 1 base and J by 5 bases, 2 bases remained unmatched. The CDR3 coding sequence is TGTGCCAGTAGTATAGCTAGCGGGAGTAACAATGAGCAGTTCTTC. Translated, it gives CASSIASGSNNEQFF. Together with reference TRBV19 and TRBJ2-1, the CDR3 gives the full variable domain: DGGITQSPKYLFRKEGQNVTLSCEQNLNHDAMYWYRQDPGQGLRLIYYSQIVNDFQKGDIAEGYSVSREKKESFPLTVTSAQKNPTAFYLCASSIASGSNNEQFFGPGTRLTVL.

The V gene is TRBV6-4, the J gene TRBJ1-2; the D is unclear. The CDR3 runs 15 residues. Germline CDR1 MRHNA, CDR2 SNTAGT. The ends were cut back, 0 bases at V and 0 bases at J, with 8 bases in the middle. This chain's CDR3 is CASSDSAEANYGYTF. The CDR3 bases are TGTGCCAGCAGTGACTCGGCCGAGGCTAACTATGGCTACACCTTC.

V is TRBV9 and J is TRBJ1-3, with TRBD1 matching over 11 bases. The CDR3 runs 16 residues. J gave up 2 bases and V 0 bases, and 1 base lay outside the gene matches. Germline CDR1 and CDR2: SGDLS and YYNGEE. CDR3 protein: CASSVGDRGTGNTIYF. The CDR3 DNA is TGTGCCAGCAGCGTAGGGGACAGGGGGACTGGAAACACCATATATTTT.

The chain links TRBV6-4 to TRBJ2-1; 8 nucleotides agree with TRBD2. The J segment lost 2 bases and the V segment lost 6 bases, leaving 9 bases of the junction unmatched. The germline V gene encodes CDR1 MRHNA and CDR2 SNTAGT. The CDR3 loop spans 16 amino acids. The CDR3 here is CASSVYIAGTYNEQFF. DNA of the CDR3: TGTGCCAGCAGCGTGTATATAGCGGGGACCTACAATGAGCAGTTCTTC.

The CDR3 DNA follows: TGTGCCAGCACTCAGGCCCACACAGATACGCAGTATTTT. Translation gives CASTQAHTDTQYF. The rearrangement links TRBV12-3 or TRBV12-4 to TRBJ2-3; D is uncertain. V dropped 7 bases and J dropped 2 bases, with 10 bases sitting between them. The CDR3 covers 13 residues.

The V gene is TRBV13, the J gene TRBJ2-1, with TRBD2 identical over 13 bases. V was clipped by 2 bases and J by 7 bases; unmatched bases: 5. Looked up from germline, CDR1 is PRHDT and CDR2 is FYEKMQ (reference sequence). CDR3 length: 16 residues. CDR3 loop: CASSLRTSGSRNEQFF. CDR3 in DNA: TGTGCCAGCAGCTTAAGGACTAGCGGGAGTAGGAATGAGCAGTTCTTC. The full variable domain, rest sourced from reference TRBV13 and TRBJ2-1, is AAGVIQSPRHLIKEKRETATLKCYPIPRHDTVYWYQQGPGQDPQFLISFYEKMQSDKGSIPDRFSAQQFSDYHSELNMSSLELGDSALYFCASSLRTSGSRNEQFFGPGTRLTVL.

CDR3 coding DNA: TGTGCCAGCAGTACCACCCCGACAGGGTCTGGGGCCAACGTCCTGACTTTC. It is translated as CASSTTPTGSGANVLTF. The gene calls are TRBV27 and TRBJ2-6; 7 bases map to TRBD1. V lost 5 bases to trimming and J lost 1 base; unmatched junction nucleotides: 8. CDR1 and CDR2 from the germline V gene are MNHEY and SMNVEV (reference sequence). The CDR3 totals 17 residues.

The chain links TRBV19 to TRBJ1-2, with TRBD1 matching 9 bases. V was pared by 4 bases and J by 6 bases, with 9 bases of the junction left unmatched. Germline CDR1 LNHDA, CDR2 SQIVND (reference sequence). There are 15 residues in the CDR3. The CDR3 loop reads CASSTRSGTGNGYTF. CDR3 DNA sequence: TGTGCCAGTAGTACGAGATCCGGGACAGGGAATGGCTACACCTTC. Looking up the rest from reference TRBV19 and TRBJ1-2 gives the full variable domain: DGGITQSPKYLFRKEGQNVTLSCEQNLNHDAMYWYRQDPGQGLRLIYYSQIVNDFQKGDIAEGYSVSREKKESFPLTVTSAQKNPTAFYLCASSTRSGTGNGYTFGSGTRLTVV.

V is TRBV12-3 or TRBV12-4 and J is TRBJ1-3; D is undetermined. This CDR3 has 13 amino acids. Trimming removed 7 bases at V and 4 bases at J, with 11 bases between. The CDR3 loop reads CASTRTEGNTIYF. CDR3 nucleotides: TGTGCCAGCACCAGGACTGAGGGAAACACCATATATTTT.

J is TRBJ1-2 and V is TRBV29-1; D might be TRBD1 (6 bases). V was cut by 4 bases and J by 8 bases, with 11 bases left in between. This CDR3 contains 11 residues. CDR1 and CDR2 (germline): SQVTM, ANQGSEA. The CDR3 DNA reads TGCAGCGTTGTAAGTGGGGGCGGCTACACCTTC. Amino acid sequence: CSVVSGGGYTF.

The chain employs TRBV10-3 and TRBJ1-1; 11 nucleotides align to TRBD1. The CDR3 runs 16 residues. Germline V gives CDR1 ENHRY, CDR2 SYGVKD. V shed 4 bases, J shed 5 bases, and the junction held 9 bases outside the gene matches. For the CDR3, the DNA is TGTGCCATCAGTGGCGGACAGGGGGCGGTTTATACTGAAGCTTTCTTT. Translating it yields CAISGGQGAVYTEAFF.

This clone was counted once. This chain uses TRBV29-1 with TRBJ1-1; TRBD1 is a possible D gene (6 bases). This CDR3 is 13 amino acids long. The germline gives CDR1 SQVTM, CDR2 ANQGSEA. V was shortened by 7 bases and J by 0 bases, with 12 bases between the two germline ends. CDR3 region: CSGRTEMNTEAFF. The CDR3 bases are TGCAGCGGGAGGACAGAAATGAACACTGAAGCTTTCTTT.

This clone appeared a few times. The chain has TRBV11-2 and TRBJ2-7; TRBD1 matches 7 bases. Trimming took 5 bases from V and 3 from J; bases not matched to a gene: 7. The CDR3 spans 14 residues. CDR1 and CDR2 from the germline V gene are SGHAT and FQNNGV. Here the CDR3 DNA reads TGTGCCAGCAGCCCGGGACAGTTAAACTACGAGCAGTACTTC. It yields the protein CASSPGQLNYEQYF.

V gene TRBV9 combines with J gene TRBJ2-5; 9 bases are shared with TRBD1. CDR3 size: 15 residues. J gave up 0 bases and V 4 bases, and 4 bases lay outside the gene matches. Germline loops: CDR1 SGDLS, CDR2 YYNGEE. DNA of the CDR3: TGTGCCAGCAGCCCCCGACAGGGGGACCAAGAGACCCAGTACTTC. It translates to CASSPRQGDQETQYF.

The CDR3, as DNA: TGTGCCAGCAGCTCCCCGAGGTCGTCTAGCGGGAGGCATGAGCAGTTCTTC. It is translated as CASSSPRSSSGRHEQFF. The chain uses TRBV7-3 and TRBJ2-1; TRBD2 matches 11 bases. The V gene end was trimmed by 4 bases and the J gene end by 8 bases; junction bases not matched to a gene: 13. This CDR3 contains 17 residues. From germline, CDR1 is SGHTA and CDR2 FQGTGA.